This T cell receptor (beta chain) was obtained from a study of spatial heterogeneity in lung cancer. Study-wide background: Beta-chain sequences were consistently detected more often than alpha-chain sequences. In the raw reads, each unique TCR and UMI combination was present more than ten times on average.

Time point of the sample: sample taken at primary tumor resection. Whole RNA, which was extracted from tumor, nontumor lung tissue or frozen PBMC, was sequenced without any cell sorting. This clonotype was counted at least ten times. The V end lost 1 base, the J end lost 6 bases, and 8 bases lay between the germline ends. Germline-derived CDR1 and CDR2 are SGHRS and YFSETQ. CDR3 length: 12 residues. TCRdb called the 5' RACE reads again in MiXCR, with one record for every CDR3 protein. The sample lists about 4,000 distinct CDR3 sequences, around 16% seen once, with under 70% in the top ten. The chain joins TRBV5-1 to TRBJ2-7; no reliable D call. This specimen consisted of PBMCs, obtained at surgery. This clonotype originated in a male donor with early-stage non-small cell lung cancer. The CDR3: CASSLNSLEQYF. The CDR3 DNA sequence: TGCGCCAGCAGCTTGAACAGCCTCGAGCAGTACTTC.